One T cell receptor (beta chain) is described in this entry. This record belongs to a study of blood T cell repertoires in COVID-19. Background on the study: From the United States, Italy and Spain came samples of acute and convalescent COVID-19.

The repertoire was sequenced with immunoSEQ multiplex PCR; TCRdb's copy has only in-frame clones and lacks some. The sample yields over 250,000 clones, more than 75% seen once. The TCR originated in a man in his sixties who had recovered from COVID-19. Sequencing input: PBMCs or T cells enriched from blood (not recorded which).

The CDR3: CASSSFGDPPNIQYF. The CDR3, as DNA: TGTGCCAGCAGCTCTTTCGGGGATCCCCCAAACATTCAGTACTTC. The V gene is TRBV7-9, the J gene TRBJ2-4; TRBD2 might be the D (5 bases). CDR3 length equals 15 residues. From germline, CDR1 is SEHNR and CDR2 FQNEAQ (reference sequence). V was cut by 4 bases and J by 6 bases, with 16 bases left in between.